A selection of T cell receptor beta chains follows, all from one sample in a study of T cell repertoires in cytomegalovirus infection. TCRdb ran MiXCR on the reads and lists one entry per CDR3 protein. Of about 920,000 distinct CDR3 sequences listed, roughly 31% are singletons. These receptors have no known antigen. Source: cultured CD8+ T cells from PBMCs, taken from culture after CMV antigen stimulation. The receptors were sampled from a human donor in good health (CMV status not recorded). Some clones in this sample may be carry-over from other donors' samples. The CDR3 runs from the conserved cysteine through the conserved F or W. The D gene is left open where the match is weak. Rows give clone size only sometimes, using once, few, many, or a class for an expanded clone.

D,J,V,size,DNA,CDR3
TRBD2,TRBJ2-3,TRBV7-2,many,TGTGCCAGCGGTCCGACTAGCGGGGGGGGAGATACGCAGTATTTT,CASGPTSGGGDTQYF
-,TRBJ1-5,TRBV27,-,TGTGCCAGCAGTCCGGTGCGGACACTGAATCAGCCCCAGCATTTT,CASSPVRTLNQPQHF
-,TRBJ2-2,TRBV6-1,many,TGTGCCAGCGGGGGGAACACCGGGGAGCTGTTTTTT,CASGGNTGELFF
-,TRBJ2-3,TRBV10-2,-,TGCGCCAGCAGTCAAGCTACAAAGGTCACAGATACGCAGTATTTT,CASSQATKVTDTQYF
-,TRBJ1-3,TRBV12-3/TRBV12-4,few,TGTGCCAGCACCCTCCTCGGGGAGTACTCTGGAAACACCATATATTTT,CASTLLGEYSGNTIYF
-,TRBJ2-5,TRBV27,-,TGTGCCAGCAGTGTCCGGGGGAACCAAGAGACCCAGTACTTC,CASSVRGNQETQYF
-,TRBJ1-5,TRBV12-3/TRBV12-4,many,TGTGCCAGCAGTGTCGGGACGGGCATGATGACTTTT,CASSVGTGMMTF
TRBD2,TRBJ2-2,TRBV12-3/TRBV12-4,few,TGTGCCAGCAGTTTTAAGACTAGCGGGGAAAACACCGGGGAGCTGTTTTTT,CASSFKTSGENTGELFF
-,TRBJ2-1,TRBV20-1,-,TGCAGTGCTAGGCACCCGAATGAGCAGTTCTTC,CSARHPNEQFF
TRBD1,TRBJ2-2,TRBV6-1,many,TGTGCCATACAGGGGGTCACCGGGGAGCTGTTTTTT,CAIQGVTGELFF
-,TRBJ1-6,TRBV7-6,many,TGTGCCAGCAGCTTCGGGACGTCGAATAATTCACCCCTCCACTTT,CASSFGTSNNSPLHF
-,TRBJ2-2,TRBV28,-,TGTGCCAGCAGCCTTAGCCCGAGGGTGCTGTTTTTT,CASSLSPRVLFF
-,TRBJ1-1,TRBV12-3/TRBV12-4,-,TGTGCCAGCAGTAAAACCCCCACTGAAGCTTTCTTT,CASSKTPTEAFF
-,TRBJ1-1,TRBV6-5,-,TGTGCCAGCAGTTACGGGCCAGGGGTGGTGACTGAAGCTTTCTTT,CASSYGPGVVTEAFF
-,TRBJ2-3,TRBV7-9,many,TGTGCCAGCAGCCCCCCGGGGTGGGGCACAGATACGCAGTATTTT,CASSPPGWGTDTQYF
-,TRBJ1-5,TRBV7-2,few,TGTGCCAGCAGCTTAGCGCCCGGGAGGCAGCCCCAGCATTTT,CASSLAPGRQPQHF
-,TRBJ2-1,TRBV3-1,few,TGTGCCAGCAGCCAAGGGGGCCGTCACAATGAGCAGTTCTTC,CASSQGGRHNEQFF
TRBD2,TRBJ2-1,TRBV6-2/TRBV6-3,-,TGTGCCAGCAGTTACGGCGGGGGGGACTACAATGAGCAGTTCTTC,CASSYGGGDYNEQFF
-,TRBJ1-1,TRBV14,few,TGTGCCAGCAGCTGGAACAGGGCGGAAGCTTTCTTT,CASSWNRAEAFF
-,TRBJ1-4,TRBV27,-,TGTGCCAGCACCTCACACGTAGGGGTCTATGAAAAACTGTTTTTT,CASTSHVGVYEKLFF
-,TRBJ2-5,TRBV14,-,TGTGCCAGCAGCTTAACGGGGGACAGAGCTCAAGAGACCCAGTACTTC,CASSLTGDRAQETQYF
-,TRBJ1-1,TRBV7-9,-,TGTGCCAGCAGCTTAAGACACCCTGAGGCTTTCTTT,CASSLRHPEAFF
TRBD1,TRBJ2-3,TRBV28,-,TGTGCCAGCAGTCGGGACAGGGGGCTATCGACAGATACGCAGTATTTT,CASSRDRGLSTDTQYF
-,TRBJ2-1,TRBV28,-,TGTGCCAGCACCCCAGTTGGCAATGAGCAGTTCTTC,CASTPVGNEQFF
-,TRBJ1-1,TRBV10-3,-,TGTGCCATCAGTGGGGGGGCTAAAGCTTTCTTT,CAISGGAKAFF
-,TRBJ2-7,TRBV5-1,-,TGCGCCAGCAGCTTGGACGGGGCCCCCGACTACGAGCAGTACTTC,CASSLDGAPDYEQYF
-,TRBJ2-3,TRBV6-1,few,TGTGCCAGCAGTGAAGGACAGGGCACAGATACGCAGTATTTT,CASSEGQGTDTQYF
TRBD2,TRBJ2-2,TRBV5-5,-,TGTGCCAGCAGCTTCAAGGCGGGGGGTCCCACCGGGGAGCTGTTTTTT,CASSFKAGGPTGELFF
TRBD1,TRBJ2-2,TRBV6-1,-,TGTGCCAGCCCTCCGGGACAGGGGCCCCCCGGGGAGCTGTTTTTT,CASPPGQGPPGELFF
-,TRBJ2-1,TRBV7-8,many,TGTGCCAGCAGCTTAACTTCTCAGGGGACGACTACCTACAATGAGCAGTTCTTC,CASSLTSQGTTTYNEQFF
-,TRBJ1-6,TRBV20-1,many,TGCAGTGCTAGCCCCGCTAGGGGACAAAATTCACCCCTCCACTTT,CSASPARGQNSPLHF
TRBD1,TRBJ1-1,TRBV7-6,few,TGTGCCAGCAGCTTAGCGCGGGGGCAGGGGGACACTGAAGCTTTCTTT,CASSLARGQGDTEAFF